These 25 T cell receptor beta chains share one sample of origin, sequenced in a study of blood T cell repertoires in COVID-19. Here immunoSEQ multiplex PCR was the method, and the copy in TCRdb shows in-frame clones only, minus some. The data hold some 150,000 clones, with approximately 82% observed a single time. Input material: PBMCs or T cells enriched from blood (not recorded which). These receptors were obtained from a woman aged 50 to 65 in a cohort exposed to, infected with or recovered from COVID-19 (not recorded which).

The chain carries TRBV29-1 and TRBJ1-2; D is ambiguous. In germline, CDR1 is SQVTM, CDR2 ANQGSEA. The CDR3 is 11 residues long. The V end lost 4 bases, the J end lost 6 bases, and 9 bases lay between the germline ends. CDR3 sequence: CSVAGLDGYTF. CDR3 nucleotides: TGCAGCGTTGCCGGGTTGGATGGCTACACCTTC. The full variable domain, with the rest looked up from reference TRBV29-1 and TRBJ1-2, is SAVISQKPSRDICQRGTSLTIQCQVDSQVTMMFWYRQQPGQSLTLIATANQGSEATYESGFVIDKFPISRPNLTFSTLTVSNMSPEDSSIYLCSVAGLDGYTFGSGTRLTVV.

CDR3 amino acids: CASSLRHSSYNEQFF. In nucleotides, the CDR3 is TGTGCCAGCAGTTTACGACACAGCTCCTACAATGAGCAGTTCTTC. This chain joins TRBV27 and TRBJ2-1, with D unresolved. The CDR3 has 15 amino acids. Germline V lookup: CDR1 MNHEY, CDR2 SMNVEV (reference sequence). V was cut by 2 bases and J by 0 bases, with 8 bases left in between.

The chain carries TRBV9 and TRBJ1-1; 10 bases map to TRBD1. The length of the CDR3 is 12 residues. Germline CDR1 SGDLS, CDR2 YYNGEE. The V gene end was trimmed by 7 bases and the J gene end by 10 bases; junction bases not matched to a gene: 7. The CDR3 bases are TGTGCCAGCGGTCAGGACAGGGGGGTAGCTTTCTTT. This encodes CASGQDRGVAFF.

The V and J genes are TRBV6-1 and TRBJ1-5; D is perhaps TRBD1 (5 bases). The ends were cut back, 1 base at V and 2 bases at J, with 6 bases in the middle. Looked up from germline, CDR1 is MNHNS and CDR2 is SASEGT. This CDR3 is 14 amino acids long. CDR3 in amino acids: CASSEGGGNQPQHF. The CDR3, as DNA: TGTGCCAGCAGTGAAGGGGGGGGCAATCAGCCCCAGCATTTT.

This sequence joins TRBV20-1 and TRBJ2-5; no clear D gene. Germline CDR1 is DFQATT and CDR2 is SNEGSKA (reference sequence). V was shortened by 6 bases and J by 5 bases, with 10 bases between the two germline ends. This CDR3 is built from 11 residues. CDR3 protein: CSAPPGETQYF. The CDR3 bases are TGCAGTGCCCCACCCGGGGAGACCCAGTACTTC.

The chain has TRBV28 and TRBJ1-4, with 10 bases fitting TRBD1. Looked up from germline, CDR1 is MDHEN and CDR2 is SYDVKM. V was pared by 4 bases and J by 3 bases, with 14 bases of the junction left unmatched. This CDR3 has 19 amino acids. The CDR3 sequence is CASSSYRDRGPVANEKLFF. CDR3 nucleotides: TGTGCCAGCAGTTCCTACCGGGACAGGGGCCCAGTCGCTAATGAAAAACTGTTTTTT.

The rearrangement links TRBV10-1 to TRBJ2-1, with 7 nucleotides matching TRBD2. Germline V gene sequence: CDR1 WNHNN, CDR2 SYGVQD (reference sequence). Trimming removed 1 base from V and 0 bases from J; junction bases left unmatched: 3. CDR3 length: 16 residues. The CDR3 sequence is CASSEFSSGSYNEQFF. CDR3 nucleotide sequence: TGCGCCAGCAGTGAGTTTTCTAGCGGCTCCTACAATGAGCAGTTCTTC.

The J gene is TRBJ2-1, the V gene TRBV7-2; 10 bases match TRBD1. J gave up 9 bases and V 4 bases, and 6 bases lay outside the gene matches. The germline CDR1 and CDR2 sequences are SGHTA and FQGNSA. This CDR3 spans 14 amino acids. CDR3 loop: CASSSKTGGFEQFF. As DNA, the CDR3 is TGTGCCAGCAGCTCCAAGACAGGGGGCTTTGAGCAGTTCTTC.

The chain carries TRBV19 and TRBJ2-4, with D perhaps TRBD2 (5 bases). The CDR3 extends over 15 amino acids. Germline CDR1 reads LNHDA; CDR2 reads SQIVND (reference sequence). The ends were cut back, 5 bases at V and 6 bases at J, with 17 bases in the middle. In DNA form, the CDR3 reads TGTGCCAGTAGTCCCAGACCCCGGGATGGAAACATTCAGTACTTC. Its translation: CASSPRPRDGNIQYF.

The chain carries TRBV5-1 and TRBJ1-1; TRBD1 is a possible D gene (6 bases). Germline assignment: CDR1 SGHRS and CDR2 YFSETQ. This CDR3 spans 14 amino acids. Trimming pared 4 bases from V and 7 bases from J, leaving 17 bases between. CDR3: CASSLTSQGLEAFF. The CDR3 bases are TGCGCCAGCAGCCTAACCTCCCAGGGGCTTGAAGCTTTCTTT. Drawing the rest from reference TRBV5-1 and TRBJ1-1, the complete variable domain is KAGVTQTPRYLIKTRGQQVTLSCSPISGHRSVSWYQQTPGQGLQFLFEYFSETQRNKGNFPGRFSGRQFSNSRSEMNVSTLELGDSALYLCASSLTSQGLEAFFGQGTRLTVV.

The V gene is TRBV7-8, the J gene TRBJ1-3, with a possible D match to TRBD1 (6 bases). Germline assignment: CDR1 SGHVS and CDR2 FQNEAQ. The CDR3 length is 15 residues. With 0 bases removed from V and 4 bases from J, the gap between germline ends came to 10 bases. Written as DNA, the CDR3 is TGTGCCAGCAGCTTAGCTTTGACAGGCGGAAACACCATATATTTT. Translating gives CASSLALTGGNTIYF.

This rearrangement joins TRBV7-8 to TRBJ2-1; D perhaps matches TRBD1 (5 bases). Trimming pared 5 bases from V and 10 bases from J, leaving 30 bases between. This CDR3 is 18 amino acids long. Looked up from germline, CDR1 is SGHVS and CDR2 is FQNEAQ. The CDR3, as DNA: TGTGCCAGCAGCCCCTCCCTGGTCTCAGGGTCCTCCTACGGGGAGCAGTTCTTC. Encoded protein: CASSPSLVSGSSYGEQFF.

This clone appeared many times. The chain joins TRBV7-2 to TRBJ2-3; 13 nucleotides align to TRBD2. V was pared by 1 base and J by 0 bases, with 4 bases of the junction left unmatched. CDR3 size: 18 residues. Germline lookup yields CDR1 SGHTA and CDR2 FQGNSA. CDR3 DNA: TGTGCCAGCAGCTTAGATCCGGGACTAGCGGGAAGCACAGATACGCAGTATTTT. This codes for CASSLDPGLAGSTDTQYF.

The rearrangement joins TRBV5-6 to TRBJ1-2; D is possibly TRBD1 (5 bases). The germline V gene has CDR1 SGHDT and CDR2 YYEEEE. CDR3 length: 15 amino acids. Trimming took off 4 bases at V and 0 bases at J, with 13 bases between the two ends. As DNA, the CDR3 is TGTGCCAGCAGCACGGGAGGGGTCCCTAACTATGGCTACACCTTC. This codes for CASSTGGVPNYGYTF.

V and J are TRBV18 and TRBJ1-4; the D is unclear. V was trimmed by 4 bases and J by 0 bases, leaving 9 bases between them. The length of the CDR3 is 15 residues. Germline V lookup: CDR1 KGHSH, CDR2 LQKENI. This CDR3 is CASSLSVATNEKLFF. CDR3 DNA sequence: TGTGCCAGCTCACTTTCGGTGGCAACTAATGAAAAACTGTTTTTT.

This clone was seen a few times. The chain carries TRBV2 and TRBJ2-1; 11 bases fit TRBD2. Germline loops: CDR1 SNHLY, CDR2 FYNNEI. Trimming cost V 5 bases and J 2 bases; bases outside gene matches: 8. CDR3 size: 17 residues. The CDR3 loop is CASSSDGLAGTYNEQFF. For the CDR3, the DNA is TGTGCCAGCAGTTCGGACGGACTAGCGGGTACCTACAATGAGCAGTTCTTC.

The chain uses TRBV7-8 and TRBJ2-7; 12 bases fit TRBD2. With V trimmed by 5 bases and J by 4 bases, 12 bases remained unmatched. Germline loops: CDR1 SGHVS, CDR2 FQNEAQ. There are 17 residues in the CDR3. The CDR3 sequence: CASSARGGTSGSYEQYF. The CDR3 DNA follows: TGTGCCAGCAGCGCCCGGGGGGGGACTAGCGGGTCGTACGAGCAGTACTTC.

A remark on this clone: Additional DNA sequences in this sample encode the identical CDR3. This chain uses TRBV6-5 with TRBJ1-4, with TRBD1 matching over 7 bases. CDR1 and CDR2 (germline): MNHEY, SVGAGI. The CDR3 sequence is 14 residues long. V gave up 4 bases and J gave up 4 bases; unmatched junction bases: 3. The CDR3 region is CASSWTGDNEKLFF. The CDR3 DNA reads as TGTGCCAGCAGTTGGACAGGAGATAATGAAAAACTGTTTTTT.

This chain's CDR3 is CASSLESGGPQETQYF. DNA of the CDR3: TGCGCCAGCAGCTTGGAGTCGGGGGGGCCTCAAGAGACCCAGTACTTC. The gene calls are TRBV5-1 and TRBJ2-5, with TRBD2 matching 8 bases. This CDR3 has 16 residues. Germline loops: CDR1 SGHRS, CDR2 YFSETQ. The ends lost 0 bases at V and 2 bases at J; junction bases unmatched: 6.

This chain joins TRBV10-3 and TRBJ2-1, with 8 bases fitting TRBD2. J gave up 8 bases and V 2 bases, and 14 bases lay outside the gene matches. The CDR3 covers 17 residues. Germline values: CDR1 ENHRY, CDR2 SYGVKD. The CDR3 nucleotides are TGTGCCATCAGTGAGCAGAGCGGGAGCTACCTAGGCGATGAGCAGTTCTTC. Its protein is CAISEQSGSYLGDEQFF.

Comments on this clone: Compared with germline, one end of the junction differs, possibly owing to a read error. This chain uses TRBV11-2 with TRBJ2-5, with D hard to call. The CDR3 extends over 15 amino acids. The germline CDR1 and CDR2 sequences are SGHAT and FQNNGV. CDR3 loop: CASSLDRHPQGTQYF. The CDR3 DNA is TGTGCCAGCAGCTTAGACAGACATCCCCAAGGGACCCAGTACTTC.

In DNA, the CDR3 is TGTGCCAGCTCACCACCGGGCTTCTATGGCTACACCTTC. Translation gives CASSPPGFYGYTF. The V call is TRBV18, the J call TRBJ1-2; D is unresolved. The CDR3 has 13 amino acids. CDR1 is KGHSH, CDR2 LQKENI, per germline. V was cut by 0 bases and J by 4 bases, with 6 bases left in between.

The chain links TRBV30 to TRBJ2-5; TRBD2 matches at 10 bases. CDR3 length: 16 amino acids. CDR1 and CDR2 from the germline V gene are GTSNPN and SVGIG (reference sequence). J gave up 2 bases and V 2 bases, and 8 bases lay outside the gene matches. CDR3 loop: CAWSRPLAGVQETQYF. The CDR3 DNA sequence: TGTGCCTGGAGTCGCCCTCTAGCGGGGGTTCAAGAGACCCAGTACTTC.

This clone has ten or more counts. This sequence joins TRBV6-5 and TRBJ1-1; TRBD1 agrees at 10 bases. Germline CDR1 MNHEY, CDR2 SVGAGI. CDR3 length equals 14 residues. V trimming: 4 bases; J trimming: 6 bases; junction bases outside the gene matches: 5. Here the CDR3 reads CASSSTGGEAEAFF. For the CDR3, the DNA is TGTGCCAGCAGTTCGACAGGGGGCGAGGCTGAAGCTTTCTTT.

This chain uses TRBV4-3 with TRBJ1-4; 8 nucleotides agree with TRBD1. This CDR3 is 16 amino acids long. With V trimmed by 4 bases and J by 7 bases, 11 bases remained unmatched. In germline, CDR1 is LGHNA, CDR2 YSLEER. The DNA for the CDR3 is TGCGCCAGCAGCCCGACATACAGGGGGTTAAGTGAAAAACTGTTTTTT. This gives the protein CASSPTYRGLSEKLFF.